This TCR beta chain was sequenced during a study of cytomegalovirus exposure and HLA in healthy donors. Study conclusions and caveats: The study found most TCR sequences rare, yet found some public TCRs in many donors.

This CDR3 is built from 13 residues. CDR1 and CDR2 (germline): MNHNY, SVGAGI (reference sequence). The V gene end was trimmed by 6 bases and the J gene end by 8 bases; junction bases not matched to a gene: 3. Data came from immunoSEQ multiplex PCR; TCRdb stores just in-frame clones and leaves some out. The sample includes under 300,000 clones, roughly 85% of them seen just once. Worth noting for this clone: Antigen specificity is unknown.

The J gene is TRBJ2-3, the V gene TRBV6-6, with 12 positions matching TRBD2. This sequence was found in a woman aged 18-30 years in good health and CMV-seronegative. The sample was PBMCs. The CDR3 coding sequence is TGTGCCAGCAGCCGGACTAGCGGGGCTACGCAGTATTTT. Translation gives CASSRTSGATQYF.